This T cell receptor (beta chain) was sequenced in a study of blood T cell repertoires in COVID-19. Study overall: COVID-19 samples, acute and convalescent, were from the United States, Italy and Spain. In each case, the material was cDNA or gDNA derived from T cells, B-cell-depleted T cells, or PBMCs.

Trimming stripped 5 bases from V and 7 bases from J, with 20 bases between. The CDR3 has 15 residues. The germline V gene has CDR1 MNHEY and CDR2 SVGAGI. Original analysis: Reference gene primer amplification yielded estimated nucleated cell counts. Clones were read by immunoSEQ multiplex PCR, and TCRdb kept only the in-frame ones, dropping some. V, J and clone size reflect that table, while D and trimming were determined from the DNA. The sample consists of about 70,000 clones, about three quarters of them appearing once. The sequencing input was peripheral blood. The V gene is TRBV6-5, the J gene TRBJ1-2, with a possible D match to TRBD1 (6 bases). The receptor's source is a woman aged 80 or older with active or convalescent COVID-19. The CDR3 protein is CASSRTGQAFSGYTF. CDR3 DNA: TGTGCCAGCAGTCGCACAGGGCAGGCTTTCTCTGGCTACACCTTC.